This T cell receptor (beta chain) comes out of a study of blood T cell repertoires in COVID-19. Trimming removed 4 bases from V and 5 bases from J; junction bases left unmatched: 8. CDR1 is KGHDR and CDR2 is SFDVKD in the germline V gene. This CDR3 region has 16 residues. Generated by immunoSEQ multiplex PCR, the TCRdb table keeps only in-frame clones and is missing some. Of 200,000 or so clones listed, approximately 84% are singletons. The sample consisted of PBMCs or T cells enriched from blood (not recorded which). The V gene is TRBV24-1, the J gene TRBJ2-1, with TRBD2 identical over 9 bases. The TCR originated in a man aged 55 to 70 who had recovered from COVID-19. The CDR3 nucleotides read TGTGCCACCAGTGACCCCGGGACTAGCTCAGACAATGAGCAGTTCTTC. This sequence encodes CATSDPGTSSDNEQFF.